The entry below gives a single T cell receptor beta chain sequence along with its context. This clonotype was recorded many times. Its antigen is not yet known. Per-nucleotide qualities are absent, and no much larger clonotype sits a single base away. The CDR3 has 14 amino acids, counting the end cysteine and phenylalanine. Only CDR3 DNA is held: 42 bases, read in frame from base 1. Via the germline V gene, CDR1 is SGHRS and CDR2 YFSETQ. V is shortened by 0 bases, J by 6 bases, and the region joining them spans 11 bases. The sample originates from a study of neurological immune-mediated disorders (dated by TCRdb to the late 2010s). Describing the broader study: Among the approximately 34 multiple sclerosis patients, relapsing-remitting MS was present in around 30 and secondary progressive MS was present in 3. The cohort was made up of 65 to 75 subjects, consisting of roughly 14 HAM/TSP patients, some 34 multiple sclerosis patients and about 20 healthy controls. Alongside PBMC samples, the set of 106 TCR-beta libraries contained longitudinal samples, technical triplicates, and paired CD4+ and CD8+ T-cell subsets that had been sorted. The study compared peripheral blood TCR-beta repertoires of HTLV-I-associated myelopathy (HAM/TSP) patients, multiple sclerosis patients and healthy controls using UMI-based sequencing.

Libraries from unsorted PBMCs were made from 2 million PBMCs kept in RNAlater at -80 degrees C until RNA extraction. Multiple sclerosis patients were enrolled in a US clinical protocol under which disease progression was evaluated by magnetic resonance imaging. PBMCs were separated from peripheral blood using Ficoll-Hypaque density gradient centrifugation and then cryopreserved in liquid nitrogen. To synthesize cDNA, template-switch 5'RACE was performed with a primer carrying a 10-nucleotide random unique molecular identifier so that each TCR transcript was tagged. Each sequencing run produced over 190 million TCR-beta sequences covering 15-18 subjects. Total RNA was extracted with the RNeasy kit. TCR-beta VDJ regions were amplified with primers for the TCR constant region and the 5'RACE anchor, using the KAPA Real-time Library Amplification kit. Sample indexes and Illumina adaptors were added in a first PCR, after which library yield was increased in a second PCR. After purification with Ampure beads, the TCR product of roughly 650 bp was size-selected on a 2% E-gel SizeSelection system. Before pooling, library quality was assessed on a Bioanalyzer, concentration was determined with Qubit, and library quantification was performed with the Kapa Library Quantification kit. An Illumina HiSeq 2500 was used to sequence the libraries paired-end at 2 x 150 bp. To increase sequence diversity, about 23-32% phiX was spiked into each library pool. Turning to the authors' computational methods: Quality-filtered reads were processed with the UMI-based MiGEC pipeline, which removed over 85% of raw TCR sequences during error correction. VDJ genes were aligned to IMGT germline references, and each clonotype was defined by a unique CDR3 amino acid sequence together with V-J genes. Clonal expansion, Shannon diversity and CDR3 relatedness (CalcPairwiseDistances, ClusterSamples) were evaluated with VDJtools, and phylogenetic trees were built with CLCbio workbench. Expanded clones were defined as having at least 8 unique UMIs, based on coefficient-of-variation modelling across technical triplicates. TCRdb reanalyzed the raw reads on its own, using fastp at Q25 for trimming and MiXCR for clone calling, and kept in-frame beta chains. CDR3 protein duplicates are merged, each entry listing the most common genes and DNA. TCRdb, not the authors, supplied the V and J calls. Within this sample are roughly 88,000 distinct CDR3 sequences, with around 3.5% of them counted one time only. The ten largest clones capture around 3.2% of the sample.

General conclusions and limits of the study: No identical CDR3 amino acid sequences were shared among expanded clones across subjects, suggesting private TCR-beta repertoires in all groups. The MS cluster showed no association with clinical or MRI features, and the authors stated that larger cohorts are needed. Phylogenetic analysis grouped repertoires from 18 of 34 MS patients into a cluster of related CDR3 sequences, suggesting a possible repertoire-level signature. TCR clonal expansion was highest in HAM/TSP patients and lowest in MS patients, with MS patients falling below even healthy controls.

This sequence was found in a woman aged 50 to 65 with multiple sclerosis. Sample: PBMCs. Recombination joined TRBV5-1 with TRBJ2-3; a tentative D match to TRBD2 spans 5 bases. The CDR3 region reads CASSLGTPGDTQYF. The bases read TGCGCCAGCAGCTTGGGGACCCCGGGGGATACGCAGTATTTT.